These 3 T cell receptor beta chains originate from one sample sequenced in a study of cytomegalovirus exposure and HLA in healthy donors (dated by TCRdb to about 2017). Receptor libraries were prepared by the immunoSEQ multiplex PCR assay. A mixture of 60 forward primers for TCR Vbeta segments and 13 reverse primers for TCR Jbeta segments was used in the multiplex PCR. The table comes from immuneACCESS by way of TCRdb, which keeps in-frame sequences with V and J called. Part of the clones is missing from these tables; in studies checked, under half for an unresolved V gene and the rest for unknown reasons. The sample table holds 100,000 or so clones, of which 70% were seen once. Together, the top ten hold roughly a tenth of the sample. The sample taken for sequencing was PBMCs. Receptor source: a man between 40 and 49 years old in good health and CMV-seropositive.

The sample holds a few counts of this clone. The chain couples TRBV5-4 to TRBJ2-3; no reliable D call. Trimming took off 4 bases at V and 10 bases at J, with 22 bases between the two ends. CDR1 and CDR2 from the germline V gene are SGHNT and YYREEE (reference sequence). The CDR3 has 15 amino acids. CDR3 protein: CASSGMSSFSEPQYF. For the CDR3, the DNA is TGTGCCAGCAGCGGAATGTCTTCCTTCTCGGAGCCGCAGTATTTT.

This clone was recorded once. The rearrangement joins TRBV27 to TRBJ1-5; D is unclear. The CDR3 consists of 13 residues. Trimming removed 3 bases from V and 4 bases from J, with 7 bases in between. Germline V gene data show CDR1 as MNHEY and CDR2 as SMNVEV (reference sequence). CDR3 sequence: CASSLAGNQPQHF. The CDR3 nucleotides read TGTGCCAGCAGTTTGGCAGGAAATCAGCCCCAGCATTTT.

The chain carries TRBV2 and TRBJ2-7, with a possible D match to TRBD1 (5 bases). V was cut by 7 bases and J by 3 bases, with 13 bases left in between. Germline V gives CDR1 SNHLY, CDR2 FYNNEI. This CDR3 is 13 amino acids long. CDR3: CASNQDGHYEQYV. The CDR3 nucleotides are TGTGCCAGCAACCAGGACGGACACTACGAGCAGTACGTC.